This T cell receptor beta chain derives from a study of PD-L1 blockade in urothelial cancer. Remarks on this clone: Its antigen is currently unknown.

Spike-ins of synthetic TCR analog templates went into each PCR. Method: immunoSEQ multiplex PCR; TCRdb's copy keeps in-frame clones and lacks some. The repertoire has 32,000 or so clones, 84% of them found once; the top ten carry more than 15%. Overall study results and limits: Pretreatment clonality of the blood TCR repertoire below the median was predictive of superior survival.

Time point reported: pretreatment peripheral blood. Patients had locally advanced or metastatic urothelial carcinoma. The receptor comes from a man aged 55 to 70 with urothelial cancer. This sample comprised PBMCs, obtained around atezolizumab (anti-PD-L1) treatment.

CDR3 region: CASSQGIGEGTEAFF. The CDR3 nucleotides are TGCGCCAGCAGCCAAGGGATAGGGGAGGGCACTGAAGCTTTCTTT. This chain links TRBV4-1 with TRBJ1-1; a weak D match, TRBD1 (5 bases). V was clipped by 1 base and J by 4 bases, with 13 bases between them. There are 15 residues in the CDR3. The germline CDR1 and CDR2 sequences are MGHRA and YSYEKL.